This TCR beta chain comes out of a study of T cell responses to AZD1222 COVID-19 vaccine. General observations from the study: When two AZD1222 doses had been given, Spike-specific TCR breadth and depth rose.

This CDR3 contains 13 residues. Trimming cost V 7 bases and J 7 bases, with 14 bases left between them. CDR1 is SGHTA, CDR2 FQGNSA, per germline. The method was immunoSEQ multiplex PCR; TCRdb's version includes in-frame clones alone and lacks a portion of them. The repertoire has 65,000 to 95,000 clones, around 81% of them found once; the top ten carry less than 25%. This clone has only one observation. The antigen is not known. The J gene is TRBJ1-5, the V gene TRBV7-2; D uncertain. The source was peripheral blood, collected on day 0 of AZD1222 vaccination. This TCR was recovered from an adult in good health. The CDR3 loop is CASNPFSGQPQHF. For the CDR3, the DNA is TGTGCCAGCAACCCCTTCAGCGGCCAGCCCCAGCATTTT.